The clone carrying this TCR beta chain was observed many times. These data originate in a study of patients with pleural tuberculosis. TCRdb passed the reads through MiXCR, listing each CDR3 protein once. This table has around 54,000 distinct CDR3 sequences, around 6.7% appearing once. The TCR comes from a human donor with pleural tuberculosis.

CDR3 protein: CASSFRTTRAFF. CDR3 bases: TGTGCCAGCAGCTTCCGGACCACTCGGGCTTTCTTT. The J gene is TRBJ1-1, the V gene TRBV11-2; no firm D call. The V end was cut by 3 bases, the J end by 11 bases, with 13 bases between. This CDR3 contains 12 residues. Per germline, CDR1 SGHAT and CDR2 FQNNGV.